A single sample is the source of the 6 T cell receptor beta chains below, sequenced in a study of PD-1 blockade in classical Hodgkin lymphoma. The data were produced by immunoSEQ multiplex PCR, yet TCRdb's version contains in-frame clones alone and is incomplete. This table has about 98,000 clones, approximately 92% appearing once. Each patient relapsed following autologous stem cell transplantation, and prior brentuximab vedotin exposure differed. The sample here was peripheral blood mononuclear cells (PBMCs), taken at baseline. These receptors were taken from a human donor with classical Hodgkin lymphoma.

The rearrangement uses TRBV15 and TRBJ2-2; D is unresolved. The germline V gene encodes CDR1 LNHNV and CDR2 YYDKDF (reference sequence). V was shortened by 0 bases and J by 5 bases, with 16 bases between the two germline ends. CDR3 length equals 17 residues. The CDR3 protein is CATSRDLTPPLTGELFF. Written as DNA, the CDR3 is TGTGCCACCAGCAGAGACTTGACACCCCCTCTAACCGGGGAGCTGTTTTTT.

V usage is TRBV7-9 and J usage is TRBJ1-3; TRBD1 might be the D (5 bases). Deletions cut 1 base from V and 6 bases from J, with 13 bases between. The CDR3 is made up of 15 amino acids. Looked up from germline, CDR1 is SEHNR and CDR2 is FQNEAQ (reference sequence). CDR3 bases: TGTGCCAGCAGCTTAGGTCCGGGACGAAAAAACACCATATATTTT. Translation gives CASSLGPGRKNTIYF.

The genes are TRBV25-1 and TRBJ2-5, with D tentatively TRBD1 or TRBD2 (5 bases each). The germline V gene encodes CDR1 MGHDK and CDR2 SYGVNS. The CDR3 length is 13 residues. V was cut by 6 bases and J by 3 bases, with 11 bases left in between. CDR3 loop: CASSGTVEETQYF. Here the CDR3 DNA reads TGTGCCAGCAGCGGGACGGTAGAAGAGACCCAGTACTTC.

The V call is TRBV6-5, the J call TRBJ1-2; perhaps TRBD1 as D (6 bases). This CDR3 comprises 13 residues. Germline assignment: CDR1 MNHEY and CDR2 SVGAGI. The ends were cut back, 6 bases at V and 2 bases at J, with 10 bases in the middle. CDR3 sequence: CASRIQGNYGYTF. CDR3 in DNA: TGTGCCAGCAGGATACAGGGCAACTATGGCTACACCTTC.

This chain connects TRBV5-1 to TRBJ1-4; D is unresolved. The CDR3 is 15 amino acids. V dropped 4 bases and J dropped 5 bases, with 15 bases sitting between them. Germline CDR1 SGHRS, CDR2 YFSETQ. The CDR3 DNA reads TGCGCCAGCAGCAAGGGTTCTAATGAAAATGAAAAACTGTTTTTT. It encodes CASSKGSNENEKLFF.

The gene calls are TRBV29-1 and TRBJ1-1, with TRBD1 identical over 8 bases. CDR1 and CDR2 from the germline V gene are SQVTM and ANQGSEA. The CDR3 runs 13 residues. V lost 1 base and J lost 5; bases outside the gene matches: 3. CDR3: CSVEVTGVTEAFF. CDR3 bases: TGCAGCGTTGAAGTGACAGGGGTTACTGAAGCTTTCTTT.